Listed here are 22 T cell receptor beta chains from one sample, sequenced in a study of T cells after yellow fever vaccination. TCRdb used MiXCR to reprocess the 5' RACE reads, holding one entry per CDR3 protein. This table has 600,000 to 750,000 distinct CDR3 sequences, approximately 13% appearing once. Material: PBMCs, obtained on the day of the yellow fever booster vaccination. The receptors here all came from a man in his thirties or forties who received the YFV17D yellow fever vaccine.

This clonotype has at least ten counts. V usage is TRBV7-2 and J usage is TRBJ1-5, with D possibly TRBD1 on 5 matching bases. The V gene's germline CDR1 is SGHTA and CDR2 FQGNSA. CDR3 size: 16 residues. Trimming took 4 bases from V and 2 from J, leaving 15 bases between them. For the CDR3, the DNA is TGTGCCAGCAGCTCCCGTCTGGGGGGGGGCAATCAGCCCCAGCATTTT. Protein: CASSSRLGGGNQPQHF.

The chain employs TRBV25-1 and TRBJ2-2; D gene unclear. Germline CDR1 MGHDK, CDR2 SYGVNS. The CDR3 loop spans 15 amino acids. With 4 bases removed from V and 7 bases from J, the gap between germline ends came to 16 bases. The CDR3 protein is CASSVLGRRSGELFF. In DNA, the CDR3 is TGTGCCAGCAGTGTACTGGGAAGAAGGAGCGGGGAGCTGTTTTTT.

V gene TRBV5-1 combines with J gene TRBJ2-1; D might be TRBD2 (5 bases). Germline CDR1 reads SGHRS; CDR2 reads YFSETQ. This CDR3 is 17 amino acids long. Deletions cut 3 bases from V and 3 bases from J, with 19 bases between. The CDR3 here is CASSSPRTPKHYNEQFF. CDR3 nucleotides: TGCGCCAGCAGCTCGCCCAGGACTCCAAAACACTACAATGAGCAGTTCTTC.

Ten or more counts support this clonotype. This chain joins TRBV7-2 and TRBJ1-5; 9 nucleotides agree with TRBD1. The CDR3 length is 16 residues. Germline CDR1 SGHTA, CDR2 FQGNSA. With 3 bases clipped from V and 3 bases from J, the junction kept 6 bases outside the gene matches. The CDR3 DNA reads TGTGCCAGCAGCTTGGCAGGGACAGGGAACAATCAGCCCCAGCATTTT. It translates to CASSLAGTGNNQPQHF.

Only a few counts were recorded for this clonotype. The V and J genes are TRBV4-3 and TRBJ2-3, with TRBD2 matching 10 bases. V trimming: 0 bases; J trimming: 3 bases; junction bases outside the gene matches: 6. CDR3 length equals 17 residues. CDR1 is LGHNA, CDR2 YSLEER, per germline. As DNA, the CDR3 is TGCGCCAGCAGCCAAGATCGGACTAGCGGAGCTACAGATACGCAGTATTTT. Translated, it gives CASSQDRTSGATDTQYF.

V is TRBV6-1 and J is TRBJ1-6; unclear D gene. The CDR3 extends over 15 amino acids. The germline V gene has CDR1 MNHNS and CDR2 SASEGT. Trimming cost V 4 bases and J 7 bases, with 14 bases left between them. The chain's CDR3 is CASSAGPRLNSPLHF. CDR3 DNA sequence: TGTGCCAGCAGTGCCGGGCCCCGCCTAAATTCACCCCTCCACTTT.

V is TRBV5-6 and J is TRBJ1-2; no clear D gene. Between the trimmed V and J ends, which lost 1 base and 4 bases, there was a span of 11 bases. The CDR3 consists of 14 residues. Looked up from germline, CDR1 is SGHDT and CDR2 is YYEEEE. This CDR3 reads CASSLLRVSYGYTF. CDR3 coding DNA: TGTGCCAGCAGCTTGTTGAGGGTATCCTATGGCTACACCTTC.

This clonotype was counted between two and nine times. This chain joins TRBV11-1 and TRBJ1-5, with D unclear. The V end lost 5 bases, the J end lost 4 bases, and 12 bases lay between the germline ends. CDR3 length: 14 residues. CDR1 is SGHAT, CDR2 FQDESV, per germline (reference sequence). The DNA of the CDR3 is TGTGCCAGCAGCCCCGGGCCCCGAAATCAGCCCCAGCATTTT. Amino acid sequence: CASSPGPRNQPQHF.

This clonotype has only a few counts. This chain connects TRBV11-2 to TRBJ1-2; D remains unclear. The CDR3 extends over 14 amino acids. The V gene's germline CDR1 is SGHAT and CDR2 FQNNGV. Deletions cut 3 bases from V and 2 bases from J, with 10 bases between. The DNA of the CDR3 is TGTGCCAGCAGCTTCTTGGACGGAAACTATGGCTACACCTTC. It is translated as CASSFLDGNYGYTF. The full variable domain, with the rest looked up from reference TRBV11-2 and TRBJ1-2, is EAGVAQSPRYKIIEKRQSVAFWCNPISGHATLYWYQQILGQGPKLLIQFQNNGVVDDSQLPKDRFSAERLKGVDSTLKIQPAKLEDSAVYLCASSFLDGNYGYTFGSGTRLTVV.

This chain connects TRBV28 to TRBJ2-1; D unresolved. Germline assignment: CDR1 MDHEN and CDR2 SYDVKM. V lost 1 base, J lost 9 bases, and 10 bases lay in between. The CDR3 has 13 residues. CDR3 bases: TGTGCCAGCAGTTTATTGGACCGGGTTGAGCAGTTCTTC. It is translated as CASSLLDRVEQFF.

This clonotype has only a few counts. The chain employs TRBV3-1 and TRBJ2-2, with D possibly being TRBD2 (5 bases). The CDR3 has 15 amino acids. Germline-derived CDR1 and CDR2 are LGHDT and YNNKEL (reference sequence). V was cut by 1 base and J by 5 bases, with 11 bases left in between. This chain's CDR3 is CASSQGTSRTGELFF. CDR3 sequence (DNA): TGTGCCAGCAGCCAAGGGACTTCTCGTACCGGGGAGCTGTTTTTT.

The table lists this clonotype with many counts. V gene TRBV5-1 combines with J gene TRBJ1-1; D unclear. The CDR3 totals 14 residues. The germline V and J ends were trimmed by 6 bases and 1 base, with 13 bases remaining between them. CDR1 is SGHRS and CDR2 is YFSETQ in the germline V gene. The CDR3: CASTPRLRNTEAFF. CDR3 coding DNA: TGCGCCAGCACCCCACGACTCAGGAACACTGAAGCTTTCTTT.

This clonotype was detected a few times. The genes are TRBV5-1 and TRBJ2-1; D not certain. CDR1 and CDR2 (germline): SGHRS, YFSETQ. Between the trimmed V and J ends, which lost 7 bases and 0 bases, there was a span of 17 bases. The CDR3 contains 16 residues. The CDR3 sequence is CASGVLGGSSYNEQFF. The CDR3 region has the DNA TGCGCCAGCGGGGTTCTGGGCGGCAGCTCCTACAATGAGCAGTTCTTC.

This clonotype has a handful of counts. The rearrangement links TRBV11-2 to TRBJ1-1; 7 nucleotides agree with TRBD1. From germline, CDR1 is SGHAT and CDR2 FQNNGV. The length of the CDR3 is 15 residues. J was trimmed by 4 bases and V by 4 bases; bases with no gene match: 9. The CDR3 region has the DNA TGTGCCAGCAGCTCCCGACAGGGAAAGGGCACTGAAGCTTTCTTT. Its protein is CASSSRQGKGTEAFF. The variable domain in full, completed from reference TRBV11-2 and TRBJ1-1, reads EAGVAQSPRYKIIEKRQSVAFWCNPISGHATLYWYQQILGQGPKLLIQFQNNGVVDDSQLPKDRFSAERLKGVDSTLKIQPAKLEDSAVYLCASSSRQGKGTEAFFGQGTRLTVV.

This clonotype has only a few counts. This chain's CDR3 is CSATSREIPYNEQFF. Here the CDR3 DNA reads TGCAGTGCTACCAGTAGGGAGATCCCGTACAATGAGCAGTTCTTC. The genes are TRBV20-1 and TRBJ2-1, with D perhaps matching TRBD2 (5 bases). Germline V CDR1 and CDR2: DFQATT, SNEGSKA (reference sequence). V lost 4 bases to trimming and J lost 4 bases, with 17 bases between them. The CDR3 is 15 amino acids.

This chain joins TRBV12-3 or TRBV12-4 and TRBJ2-3; no reliable D call. Trimming shortened V by 2 bases and J by 12 bases, and 6 bases separated the two germline ends. This CDR3 has 10 residues. The DNA for the CDR3 is TGTGCCAGCAGTTTAAGGCACCAGTATTTT. Its translation is CASSLRHQYF.

The chain couples TRBV10-3 to TRBJ2-7, with 7 positions matching TRBD1. Germline V CDR1 and CDR2: ENHRY, SYGVKD. This CDR3 is 14 amino acids long. V trimming: 8 bases; J trimming: 5 bases; junction bases outside the gene matches: 12. The CDR3 loop is CAIGADRMGNEQYF. CDR3 sequence (DNA): TGTGCCATCGGGGCGGACAGGATGGGGAACGAGCAGTACTTC.

This chain uses TRBV20-1 with TRBJ2-7, with D possibly TRBD1 on 5 matching bases. Trimming pared 6 bases from V and 2 bases from J, leaving 17 bases between. The CDR3 totals 14 residues. Germline V CDR1 and CDR2: DFQATT, SNEGSKA (reference sequence). CDR3 nucleotides: TGCAGTGCCAAATCCGGGCCAGGGACCTACGAGCAGTACTTC. It encodes CSAKSGPGTYEQYF.

This clonotype was detected a few times. The chain joins TRBV7-2 to TRBJ1-6; 9 nucleotides align to TRBD1. The V gene's germline CDR1 is SGHTA and CDR2 FQGNSA. CDR3 length equals 16 residues. V shed 1 base, J shed 9 bases, and the junction held 7 bases outside the gene matches. CDR3 loop: CASSLGTGASSSPLHF. The CDR3 region has the DNA TGTGCCAGCAGCTTAGGGACAGGGGCGAGTAGTTCACCCCTCCACTTT.

V gene TRBV10-3 combines with J gene TRBJ2-2; no reliable D call. This CDR3 region has 14 residues. The germline V gene has CDR1 ENHRY and CDR2 SYGVKD. Trimming left V 10 bases short and J 0 bases short, with 12 bases between. The CDR3, as DNA: TGTGCCACAGTACCCACAGCGAACACCGGGGAGCTGTTTTTT. Its translation: CATVPTANTGELFF.

This clonotype appeared a few times. The chain joins TRBV25-1 to TRBJ1-2; 7 bases match TRBD1. This CDR3 has 13 residues. Germline V gives CDR1 MGHDK, CDR2 SYGVNS. The junction had 3 bases not matched to a gene; V was cut back by 5 bases and J by 3 bases. CDR3 DNA sequence: TGTGCCAGCAGTCGAGGGGGCGACTATGGCTACACCTTC. Translated, it gives CASSRGGDYGYTF.

The sample holds a few counts of this clonotype. The J gene is TRBJ2-7, the V gene TRBV5-1, with D perhaps matching TRBD2 (6 bases). Germline CDR1 is SGHRS and CDR2 is YFSETQ. V dropped 4 bases and J dropped 3 bases, with 17 bases sitting between them. This CDR3 spans 15 amino acids. In DNA, the CDR3 is TGCGCCAGCAGCCTTCCCTCTAGCGCCGACTACGAGCAGTACTTC. Translated: CASSLPSSADYEQYF. Using reference TRBV5-1 and TRBJ2-7 for the parts outside the CDR3, the full variable domain is KAGVTQTPRYLIKTRGQQVTLSCSPISGHRSVSWYQQTPGQGLQFLFEYFSETQRNKGNFPGRFSGRQFSNSRSEMNVSTLELGDSALYLCASSLPSSADYEQYFGPGTRLTVT.